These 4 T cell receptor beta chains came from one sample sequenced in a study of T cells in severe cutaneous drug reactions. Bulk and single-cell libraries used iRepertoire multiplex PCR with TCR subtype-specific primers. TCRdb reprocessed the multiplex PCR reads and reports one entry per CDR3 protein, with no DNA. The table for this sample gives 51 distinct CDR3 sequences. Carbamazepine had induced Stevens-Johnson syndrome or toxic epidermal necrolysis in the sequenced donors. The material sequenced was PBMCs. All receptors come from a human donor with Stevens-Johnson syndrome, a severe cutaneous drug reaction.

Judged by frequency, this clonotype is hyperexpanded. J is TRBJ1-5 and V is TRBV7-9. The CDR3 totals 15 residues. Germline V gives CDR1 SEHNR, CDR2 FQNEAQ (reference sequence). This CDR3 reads CASSLDGMRNQPQHF. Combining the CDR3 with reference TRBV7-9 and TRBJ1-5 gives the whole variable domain DTGVSQNPRHKITKRGQNVTFRCDPISEHNRLYWYRQTLGQGPEFLTYFQNEAQLEKSRLLSDRFSAERPKGSFSTLEIQRTEQGDSAMYLCASSLDGMRNQPQHFGDGTRLSIL.

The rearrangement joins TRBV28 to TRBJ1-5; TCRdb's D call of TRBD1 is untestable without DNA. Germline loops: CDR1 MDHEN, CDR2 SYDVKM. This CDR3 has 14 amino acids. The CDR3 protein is CASRRDGSNQPQHF.

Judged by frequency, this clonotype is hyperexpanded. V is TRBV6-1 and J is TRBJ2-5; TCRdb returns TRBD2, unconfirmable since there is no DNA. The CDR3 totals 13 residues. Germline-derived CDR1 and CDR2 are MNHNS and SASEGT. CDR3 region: CASSEVEGGTQYF.

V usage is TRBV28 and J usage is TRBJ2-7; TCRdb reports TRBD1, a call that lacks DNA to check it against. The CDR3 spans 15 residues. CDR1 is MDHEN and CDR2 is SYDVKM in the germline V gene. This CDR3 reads CASSLSGTLPYEQYF. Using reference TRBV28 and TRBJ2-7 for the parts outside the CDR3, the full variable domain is DVKVTQSSRYLVKRTGEKVFLECVQDMDHENMFWYRQDPGLGLRLIYFSYDVKMKEKGDIPEGYSVSREKKERFSLILESASTNQTSMYLCASSLSGTLPYEQYFGPGTRLTVT.